One and the same sample provided the 20 T cell receptor beta chains below, sequenced in a study of technical replicates of blood from a handful of donors. The table came from immunoSEQ multiplex PCR; TCRdb's copy has only in-frame clones and leaves some out. The data hold tens of thousands of clones, with about 95% observed a single time. The specimen was T cells isolated from PBMCs. The receptors here all came from a human donor in good health.

This chain links TRBV5-4 with TRBJ2-5; D perhaps matches TRBD1 (5 bases). The CDR3 sequence is 13 residues long. Germline-derived CDR1 and CDR2 are SGHNT and YYREEE (reference sequence). Trimming stripped 4 bases from V and 5 bases from J, with 12 bases between. The CDR3 bases are TGTGCCAGCAGCGGCAGGGCTGATGAGACCCAGTACTTC. Amino acid sequence: CASSGRADETQYF.

The chain links TRBV9 to TRBJ2-7, with D perhaps matching TRBD2 (6 bases). The germline V and J ends were trimmed by 2 bases and 3 bases, with 12 bases remaining between them. There are 14 residues in the CDR3. In germline, CDR1 is SGDLS, CDR2 YYNGEE. This CDR3 is CASSVGVGGYEQYF. In DNA, the CDR3 is TGTGCCAGCAGCGTCGGGGTGGGGGGCTACGAGCAGTACTTC.

The chain uses TRBV28 and TRBJ2-7, with D possibly being TRBD1 (6 bases). V dropped 5 bases and J dropped 0 bases, with 11 bases sitting between them. Germline values: CDR1 MDHEN, CDR2 SYDVKM. The CDR3 has 14 residues. CDR3 protein: CASSMRDNSYEQYF. As DNA, the CDR3 is TGTGCCAGCAGTATGAGGGACAACTCCTACGAGCAGTACTTC.

The chain employs TRBV6-5 and TRBJ1-1; D uncertain. The CDR3 has 13 residues. Per the germline V gene, CDR1 is MNHEY and CDR2 is SVGAGI. The ends were cut back, 2 bases at V and 0 bases at J, with 4 bases in the middle. The CDR3, as DNA: TGTGCCAGCAGTTACCGGGTGAACACTGAAGCTTTCTTT. This encodes CASSYRVNTEAFF.

This chain joins TRBV28 and TRBJ2-7; D is undetermined. This CDR3 is 13 amino acids long. The V gene's germline CDR1 is MDHEN and CDR2 SYDVKM. Trimming shortened V by 3 bases and J by 3 bases, and 9 bases separated the two germline ends. DNA for the CDR3: TGTGCCAGCAGTTTGGGCAGAAGCTACGAGCAGTACTTC. As protein: CASSLGRSYEQYF.

This chain connects TRBV19 to TRBJ1-5; D not certain. Germline lookup yields CDR1 LNHDA and CDR2 SQIVND (reference sequence). V was trimmed by 6 bases and J by 6 bases, leaving 12 bases between them. The CDR3 runs 13 residues. The chain's CDR3 is CASRGGFFQPQHF. CDR3 nucleotide sequence: TGTGCCAGTAGAGGCGGTTTTTTTCAGCCCCAGCATTTT.

The V call is TRBV6-5, the J call TRBJ1-5; 7 bases align to TRBD1. The CDR3 totals 15 residues. Per the germline V gene, CDR1 is MNHEY and CDR2 is SVGAGI. After removal of 7 bases from V and 7 bases from J, the junction contained 13 bases not matched to a gene. CDR3: CASMKAQGSSQPQHF. Here the CDR3 DNA reads TGTGCCAGCATGAAGGCACAGGGGTCGAGCCAGCCCCAGCATTTT.

The J gene is TRBJ2-7, the V gene TRBV5-1, with unresolved D. Trimming left V 3 bases short and J 2 bases short, with 9 bases between. This CDR3 has 13 amino acids. CDR1 is SGHRS and CDR2 is YFSETQ in the germline V gene. The CDR3 here is CASSSTRTYEQYF. DNA of the CDR3: TGCGCCAGCAGCTCCACGAGGACCTACGAGCAGTACTTC.

The chain carries TRBV7-9 and TRBJ1-4; D ambiguous. The CDR3 has 15 residues. V gave up 3 bases and J gave up 3 bases, with 11 bases separating them. The germline V gene has CDR1 SEHNR and CDR2 FQNEAQ (reference sequence). The CDR3 nucleotides read TGTGCCAGCAGCTTCGGGTTTCTGGCTAATGAAAAACTGTTTTTT. Its translation: CASSFGFLANEKLFF. Full variable domain (missing parts from reference TRBV7-9 and TRBJ1-4): DTGVSQNPRHKITKRGQNVTFRCDPISEHNRLYWYRQTLGQGPEFLTYFQNEAQLEKSRLLSDRFSAERPKGSFSTLEIQRTEQGDSAMYLCASSFGFLANEKLFFGSGTQLSVL.

The chain employs TRBV5-1 and TRBJ2-2; tentatively, D is TRBD1 (5 bases). From germline, CDR1 is SGHRS and CDR2 YFSETQ. There are 14 residues in the CDR3. The ends were cut back, 2 bases at V and 5 bases at J, with 10 bases in the middle. For the CDR3, the DNA is TGCGCCAGCAGCTTACAAGGGGTAACCGGGGAGCTGTTTTTT. Amino acid sequence: CASSLQGVTGELFF.

The chain carries TRBV19 and TRBJ1-1; D is unresolved. This CDR3 spans 13 amino acids. Trimming left V 7 bases short and J 7 bases short, with 16 bases between. Germline V gives CDR1 LNHDA, CDR2 SQIVND (reference sequence). The CDR3 spells CASTPSLPDEAFF. DNA of the CDR3: TGTGCCAGTACCCCGTCGCTTCCAGATGAAGCTTTCTTT.

The chain joins TRBV7-9 to TRBJ1-2, with 7 positions matching TRBD1. Per germline, CDR1 SEHNR and CDR2 FQNEAQ (reference sequence). The CDR3 spans 13 residues. With V trimmed by 6 bases and J by 2 bases, 3 bases remained unmatched. The CDR3 loop is CASSTTGNYGYTF. The CDR3 nucleotides are TGTGCCAGCAGTACGACAGGGAACTATGGCTACACCTTC.

The V call is TRBV30, the J call TRBJ2-7; 12 bases match TRBD2. The CDR3 has 13 amino acids. CDR1 GTSNPN and CDR2 SVGIG come from the germline V gene (reference sequence). The V and J ends lost 6 bases and 3 bases, in that order; junction bases with no gene match: 3. The CDR3 coding sequence is TGTGCCTGTCCGACTAGCGGGGGCTACGAGCAGTACTTC. It yields the protein CACPTSGGYEQYF. Full variable domain (missing parts from reference TRBV30 and TRBJ2-7): SQTIHQWPATLVQPVGSPLSLECTVEGTSNPNLYWYRQAAGRGLQLLFYSVGIGQISSEVPQNLSASRPQDRQFILSSKKLLLSDSGFYLCACPTSGGYEQYFGPGTRLTVT.

This chain links TRBV7-6 with TRBJ2-2; 7 bases align to TRBD1. J was trimmed by 0 bases and V by 3 bases; bases with no gene match: 1. Per the germline V gene, CDR1 is SGHVS and CDR2 is FNYEAQ. The length of the CDR3 is 15 residues. The CDR3 DNA reads TGTGCCAGCAGCTTGCAGGGGGCGAACACCGGGGAGCTGTTTTTT. It translates to CASSLQGANTGELFF.

The chain combines TRBV4-1 with TRBJ2-5, with TRBD1 as a possible D gene (5 bases). Deletions cut 4 bases from V and 5 bases from J, with 11 bases between. The CDR3 has 13 amino acids. Germline CDR1 MGHRA, CDR2 YSYEKL. The CDR3 DNA is TGCGCCAGCAGCCTCAGGGTTCGTGAGACCCAGTACTTC. Amino acid sequence: CASSLRVRETQYF.

This sequence joins TRBV10-2 and TRBJ2-7; 7 nucleotides agree with TRBD1. Germline V lookup: CDR1 WSHSY, CDR2 SAAADI. The CDR3 is made up of 14 amino acids. Unmatched junction bases numbered 13, after V lost 6 bases and J lost 8 bases. The CDR3 coding sequence is TGCGCCAGCAGGACGGGGACAGTTGCTACGAAGCAGTACTTC. Encoded protein: CASRTGTVATKQYF.

The chain is built from TRBV5-1 and TRBJ2-1; the match to TRBD2 covers 9 bases. After removal of 3 bases from V and 0 bases from J, the junction contained 13 bases not matched to a gene. The CDR3 consists of 19 residues. Germline V gives CDR1 SGHRS, CDR2 YFSETQ. CDR3: CASSWAGGPIRSSYNEQFF. DNA of the CDR3: TGCGCCAGCAGCTGGGCGGGAGGGCCCATTAGGAGCTCCTACAATGAGCAGTTCTTC.

The J gene is TRBJ2-7, the V gene TRBV18; D gene ambiguous. The CDR3 length is 12 residues. CDR1 is KGHSH, CDR2 LQKENI, per germline. V gave up 3 bases and J gave up 6 bases, with 9 bases separating them. CDR3 sequence (DNA): TGTGCCAGCTCACCTATTCCAGTCGAGCAGTACTTC. Its translation: CASSPIPVEQYF.

V usage is TRBV27 and J usage is TRBJ2-1, with D possibly TRBD1 on 6 matching bases. CDR3 size: 14 residues. V dropped 5 bases and J dropped 8 bases, with 16 bases sitting between them. The germline V gene encodes CDR1 MNHEY and CDR2 SMNVEV (reference sequence). The CDR3 DNA follows: TGTGCCAGCAGTCTAGGCACAGGGTCTCATGAGCAGTTCTTC. This codes for CASSLGTGSHEQFF.

The chain couples TRBV4-1 to TRBJ2-1, with unresolved D. Germline V lookup: CDR1 MGHRA, CDR2 YSYEKL. This CDR3 contains 12 residues. The V gene lost 8 bases and the J gene lost 7 bases, with 12 bases spanning the gap. The CDR3 is CASGAVRNEQFF. In DNA form, the CDR3 reads TGCGCCAGCGGCGCAGTCAGGAATGAGCAGTTCTTC.